This TCR beta chain was profiled in a study of breast tumors, draining lymph nodes, adjacent tissues. Study-wide findings and caveats: Compared with lymph nodes, tumors were less diverse; compared with nontumor tissue, more.

To note about this clonotype: What it binds is unknown.

The lymph nodes were axillary draining lymph nodes from breast cancer patients. A single record per CDR3 protein comes from TCRdb applying MiXCR to the multiplex PCR reads. This table holds 170,000 or so distinct CDR3 sequences, 30% to 35% found once. Between the trimmed V and J ends, which lost 3 bases and 12 bases, there was a span of 15 bases. This CDR3 has 13 amino acids. In germline, CDR1 is SGHNT, CDR2 YYREEE (reference sequence). This TCR was sampled from a female donor with breast cancer. Some clones in this sample may be carry-over from other donors' samples. This chain connects TRBV5-4 to TRBJ2-2; D remains ambiguous. Sequencing was carried out using axillary lymph node tissue. The CDR3: CASSYYSGGKLFF. CDR3 coding DNA: TGTGCCAGCAGCTACTATTCTGGTGGGAAGCTGTTTTTT.